This passage covers 19 T cell receptor beta chains from one sample sequenced in a study of T-cell memory formation after mild COVID-19. MiXCR, applied by TCRdb to the 5' RACE reads, yields one record per CDR3 protein. The sample comprises about 150,000 distinct CDR3 sequences, over 6% of which are singletons, and 2% to 2.5% rests with the top ten. Sequencing was done on a sample of PBMCs or a T cell subset sorted from them (not recorded which). The receptors come from an adult woman who had mild COVID-19 (a few samples of this study predate the infection). Cell type and time point are not known.

This clonotype was counted at least ten times. V gene TRBV12-3 or TRBV12-4 combines with J gene TRBJ1-2; D perhaps matches TRBD1 (6 bases). The CDR3 consists of 17 residues. The germline V and J ends were trimmed by 3 bases and 2 bases, with 19 bases remaining between them. This chain's CDR3 is CASSFRPSGGKNYGYTF. In nucleotides, the CDR3 is TGTGCCAGCAGTTTCCGGCCGTCGGGGGGCAAGAACTATGGCTACACCTTC.

The J gene is TRBJ1-5, the V gene TRBV5-1; D is perhaps TRBD1 (5 bases). Per germline, CDR1 SGHRS and CDR2 YFSETQ. Between the trimmed V and J ends, which lost 5 bases and 0 bases, there was a span of 12 bases. The length of the CDR3 is 15 residues. The CDR3 DNA is TGCGCCAGCAGATTGACGGGGGATAGCAATCAGCCCCAGCATTTT. Residues: CASRLTGDSNQPQHF. Together with reference TRBV5-1 and TRBJ1-5, the CDR3 gives the full variable domain: KAGVTQTPRYLIKTRGQQVTLSCSPISGHRSVSWYQQTPGQGLQFLFEYFSETQRNKGNFPGRFSGRQFSNSRSEMNVSTLELGDSALYLCASRLTGDSNQPQHFGDGTRLSIL.

This clonotype appeared a few times. The rearrangement links TRBV3-1 to TRBJ1-6; no reliable D call. CDR1 is LGHDT, CDR2 YNNKEL, per germline (reference sequence). Between the trimmed V and J ends, which lost 3 bases and 13 bases, there was a span of 13 bases. The CDR3 loop spans 13 amino acids. CDR3 in amino acids: CASSQAGGEPLHF. The CDR3, as DNA: TGTGCCAGCAGCCAGGCAGGCGGAGAGCCCCTCCACTTT.

This clonotype was recorded at least ten times. V gene TRBV4-2 combines with J gene TRBJ2-1; D may be TRBD2 (5 bases). Germline-derived CDR1 and CDR2 are LGHNA and YNFKEQ. V was cut by 0 bases and J by 4 bases, with 19 bases left in between. This CDR3 comprises 18 residues. The CDR3 nucleotides are TGTGCCAGCAGCCAAGAGACCAGCGGCATAAGCCCATACAATGAGCAGTTCTTC. This translates into CASSQETSGISPYNEQFF.

This clonotype was seen only a few times. The J gene is TRBJ1-2, the V gene TRBV7-2, with D possibly matching TRBD1 (5 bases). The CDR3 extends over 13 amino acids. CDR1 is SGHTA, CDR2 FQGNSA, per germline. V lost 7 bases and J 4 bases, leaving 13 bases between the germline ends. This CDR3 reads CASTIGTSYGYTF. The CDR3, as DNA: TGTGCCAGCACAATTGGGACTTCCTATGGCTACACCTTC.

This clonotype has a handful of counts. The chain uses TRBV6-5 and TRBJ1-3; perhaps TRBD1 as D (6 bases). Trimming stripped 4 bases from V and 4 bases from J, with 17 bases between. Germline V CDR1 and CDR2: MNHEY, SVGAGI. This CDR3 is 16 amino acids long. CDR3 DNA: TGTGCCAGCAGTTCATTATCTGGGGGCTACGGAAACACCATATATTTT. Its translation is CASSSLSGGYGNTIYF.

This clonotype was seen repeatedly, ten times or more. The J gene is TRBJ2-1, the V gene TRBV3-1; D possibly matches TRBD1 or TRBD2 (5 bases each). Germline-derived CDR1 and CDR2 are LGHDT and YNNKEL (reference sequence). The CDR3 has 15 residues. V lost 1 base and J lost 6, with 13 bases in between. CDR3 region: CASSQAGTNRNEQFF. DNA for the CDR3: TGTGCCAGCAGCCAAGCGGGGACCAACCGCAATGAGCAGTTCTTC.

This clonotype appeared many times. The J gene is TRBJ1-1, the V gene TRBV7-3, with unresolved D. The germline CDR1 and CDR2 sequences are SGHTA and FQGTGA. CDR3 length: 13 amino acids. Trimming took 4 bases from V and 5 from J, leaving 11 bases between them. The DNA for the CDR3 is TGTGCCAGCAGCTCCCGGAGAGAGACTGAAGCTTTCTTT. Translation gives CASSSRRETEAFF.

In its sample, this clonotype was seen many times. J is TRBJ1-2 and V is TRBV7-8; D remains unclear. Germline V gives CDR1 SGHVS, CDR2 FQNEAQ. The CDR3 runs to 13 residues. V lost 6 bases to trimming and J lost 7 bases, with 15 bases between them. The CDR3, as DNA: TGTGCCAGCAGTCCTACTTCCCTATCTGGCTACACCTTC. Its translation is CASSPTSLSGYTF.

There are a few counts of this clonotype. V usage is TRBV18 and J usage is TRBJ1-1, with D unclear. This CDR3 spans 16 amino acids. Trimming left V 6 bases short and J 1 base short, with 18 bases between. Germline V CDR1 and CDR2: KGHSH, LQKENI. The CDR3 sequence is CASSGNTLVQNTEAFF. The DNA for the CDR3 is TGTGCCAGCTCGGGGAACACTTTAGTACAGAACACTGAAGCTTTCTTT. Supplemented by reference TRBV18 and TRBJ1-1, the full variable domain reads NAGVMQNPRHLVRRRGQEARLRCSPMKGHSHVYWYRQLPEEGLKFMVYLQKENIIDESGMPKERFSAEFPKEGPSILRIQQVVRGDSAAYFCASSGNTLVQNTEAFFGQGTRLTVV.

This clonotype was detected only a few times. The chain recombines TRBV12-3 or TRBV12-4 with TRBJ2-5, with 8 bases aligning to TRBD1. The trim removed 5 bases at V and 4 bases at J, leaving 9 bases unmatched. CDR3 length equals 15 residues. The DNA for the CDR3 is TGTGCCAGCAGTCGGACAGGGCTCCCGCTAGAGACCCAGTACTTC. It translates to CASSRTGLPLETQYF.

This clonotype appeared a few times. This rearrangement joins TRBV5-1 to TRBJ2-3, with 12 nucleotides matching TRBD2. Germline trimming cut 2 bases from V and 5 bases from J; bases unmatched to any gene: 6. CDR1 and CDR2 from the germline V gene are SGHRS and YFSETQ. This CDR3 is built from 16 residues. CDR3 in amino acids: CASSLPSGGAEDTQYF. The CDR3 bases are TGCGCCAGCAGCTTACCTAGCGGGGGGGCCGAAGATACGCAGTATTTT. Full variable domain (outside the CDR3, taken from reference TRBV5-1 and TRBJ2-3): KAGVTQTPRYLIKTRGQQVTLSCSPISGHRSVSWYQQTPGQGLQFLFEYFSETQRNKGNFPGRFSGRQFSNSRSEMNVSTLELGDSALYLCASSLPSGGAEDTQYFGPGTRLTVL.

This clonotype was seen only a few times. V and J are TRBV6-1 and TRBJ1-2; D not certain. This CDR3 comprises 11 residues. Germline CDR1 reads MNHNS; CDR2 reads SASEGT. The V end was cut by 2 bases, the J end by 8 bases, with 6 bases between. Here the CDR3 DNA reads TGTGCCAGCAGTGAAAATGGGGGCTACACCTTC. This translates into CASSENGGYTF.

The chain couples TRBV7-9 to TRBJ2-3, with D possibly matching TRBD2 (7 bases). CDR3 length: 15 amino acids. Deletions cut 7 bases from V and 3 bases from J, with 17 bases between. Germline V gives CDR1 SEHNR, CDR2 FQNEAQ (reference sequence). CDR3 sequence (DNA): TGTGCCAGCACTTTAGGGGGGGGGAAGACAGATACGCAGTATTTT. Protein: CASTLGGGKTDTQYF.

This clonotype was counted at least ten times. The chain joins TRBV20-1 to TRBJ2-2; D ambiguous. The V end was cut by 6 bases, the J end by 4 bases, with 12 bases between. CDR1 DFQATT and CDR2 SNEGSKA come from the germline V gene (reference sequence). This CDR3 is built from 13 residues. The CDR3 sequence: CSAPLTSTGELFF. The CDR3 nucleotides read TGCAGTGCCCCTTTGACCTCCACCGGGGAGCTGTTTTTT.

The rearrangement joins TRBV5-8 to TRBJ2-7; D perhaps matches TRBD2 (6 bases). Germline V gene sequence: CDR1 SGHTS, CDR2 YDEGEE. The V gene lost 4 bases and the J gene lost 0 bases, with 11 bases spanning the gap. The CDR3 is 14 residues long. The DNA of the CDR3 is TGTGCCAGCAGCGCCGGGACTGACTCCTACGAGCAGTACTTC. Its translation is CASSAGTDSYEQYF.

This clonotype was seen a few times. V usage is TRBV18 and J usage is TRBJ2-1; D perhaps matches TRBD1 (6 bases). The germline V and J ends were trimmed by 3 bases and 9 bases, with 15 bases remaining between them. Germline V gives CDR1 KGHSH, CDR2 LQKENI. The CDR3 extends over 14 amino acids. The CDR3 region has the DNA TGTGCCAGCTCACCGCAGGGGAGACTGGGTGAGCAGTTCTTC. Protein: CASSPQGRLGEQFF.

This clonotype was seen a handful of times. The rearrangement links TRBV6-5 to TRBJ2-5; 9 bases fit TRBD1. The CDR3 loop spans 13 amino acids. Germline V gene sequence: CDR1 MNHEY, CDR2 SVGAGI. J was trimmed by 7 bases and V by 6 bases; bases with no gene match: 6. CDR3: CASRHGQGTTQYF. In DNA, the CDR3 is TGTGCCAGCAGACACGGACAGGGGACGACCCAGTACTTC.

This chain uses TRBV6-1 with TRBJ2-3; TRBD1 aligns across 8 bases. This CDR3 comprises 16 residues. The V gene end was trimmed by 4 bases and the J gene end by 2 bases; junction bases not matched to a gene: 8. The germline CDR1 and CDR2 sequences are MNHNS and SASEGT. As DNA, the CDR3 is TGTGCCAGCAGTGCGACAGGGGCGACCCTCACAGATACGCAGTATTTT. This sequence encodes CASSATGATLTDTQYF.